The sequence of this T cell receptor (beta chain) was determined in a study of response to subunit inactivated influenza vaccine. Whole-study results and caveats: Few new T cells, the authors suggested, are recruited by each seasonal influenza vaccination.

A word on this clonotype: Its specificity is not known.

V shed 5 bases and J shed 10 bases, with 15 bases lying between them. The germline gives CDR1 SEHNR, CDR2 FQNEAQ (reference sequence). The CDR3 is 13 residues long. From the RT-PCR reads, TCRdb called clonotypes with MiXCR, one entry per CDR3 protein. The sample lists roughly 500,000 distinct CDR3 sequences, about 25% occurring once. This TCR derives from a man aged 50 or older who received an inactivated influenza vaccine. The chain employs TRBV7-9 and TRBJ2-1; D is perhaps TRBD2 (6 bases). The sample here was CD4+ T cells sorted from PBMCs, taken around 5 days after vaccination. This CDR3 reads CASSPTSAVEQFF. The CDR3 region has the DNA TGTGCCAGCAGCCCGACTAGTGCCGTAGAGCAGTTCTTC.